This T cell receptor beta chain was captured in a study of post-analysis software for immune sequencing data (dated by TCRdb to the mid-2010s). Background for the entire study: Disease courses on record covered relapsing-remitting, secondary progressive and progressive-relapsing multiple sclerosis, though some patients had no subtype annotation. The patient repertoires were set against ten to eleven previously published healthy control repertoires from donors whose ages ranged from about 6 to 25 years. A subset of samples was prepared in parallel using single-end sample barcoding, then pooled and co-amplified after Illumina adapter ligation. What the work shows at the level of the full study, not this receptor alone: The multiple sclerosis patient group was slightly younger than the control group. When samples were clustered directly using the F measure, samples prepared in the same batch co-clustered strongly, which prompted a batch-effect correction. Multiple sclerosis patients had significantly lower normalized Chao1 diversity than controls, a result that suggests substantial peripheral T-cell clonal expansion. Patients showed significantly higher frequencies than controls for a handful of TRBV segments, among them TRBV5-6, TRBV5-1 and TRBV20-1.

This clonotype was found a few times. Its target antigen remains unknown. The junction differs from germline at one of its ends, possibly a read error. To demonstrate the VDJtools post-analysis software, the study profiled TCR beta repertoires from the peripheral blood of 10 to 15 young patients with multiple sclerosis. The multiple sclerosis patients were children and adolescents ranging in age from 6 to 15 years. Libraries were constructed by PCR. Reads for this sample came from an Illumina HiSeq 2500. To reduce PCR and sequencing biases, unique molecular identifiers were incorporated into the TCR beta cDNA libraries. Some 500,000 cDNA molecules were obtained for every 1 to 10 million input T cells, so each molecule roughly corresponded to one T cell. The patient libraries were prepared and sequenced with the same protocol used for the earlier healthy control dataset. Within a given batch, samples were prepared together, multiplexed and sequenced on the same HiSeq lane. As for how the authors treated the data: Raw barcoded reads were processed with MIGEC, and single-read molecular identifier groups were discarded before consensus assembly and CDR3 extraction. Clonotype tables were post-analysed with VDJtools, and diversity was normalized by down-sampling all datasets to the smallest sample size. In repertoire overlap clustering, CDR3 amino acid sequences, but not nucleotide sequences, were matched to correct batch-related cross-sample contamination. The public reads were reprocessed in TCRdb via fastp at Q25 and MiXCR, keeping in-frame beta chains. Duplicate CDR3 protein sequences are folded into a single record with the most common DNA and genes. TCRdb, not the original authors, processed these V and J calls. A total of a few hundred thousand distinct CDR3 sequences appear in this sample, 35% to 45% of them only once. Approximately 7.1% of the sample is taken by the ten largest.

Counted from cysteine to phenylalanine, this CDR3 has 13 amino acids. The retained sequence is limited to the CDR3, 39 bases, with the frame set at the first base. CDR1 and CDR2 (SGHRS, YFSETQ) derive from the germline V gene. This clonotype was obtained from a girl aged 2 to 9 with multiple sclerosis. The sequenced sample was blood. The rearrangement joined TRBV5-1 to TRBJ1-1; there is no confident call for the D gene. Here the CDR3 is given as CASSWVQNSEAFF. The sequenced DNA: TGCGCCAGCAGTTGGGTCCAGAACTCTGAAGCTTTCTTT.